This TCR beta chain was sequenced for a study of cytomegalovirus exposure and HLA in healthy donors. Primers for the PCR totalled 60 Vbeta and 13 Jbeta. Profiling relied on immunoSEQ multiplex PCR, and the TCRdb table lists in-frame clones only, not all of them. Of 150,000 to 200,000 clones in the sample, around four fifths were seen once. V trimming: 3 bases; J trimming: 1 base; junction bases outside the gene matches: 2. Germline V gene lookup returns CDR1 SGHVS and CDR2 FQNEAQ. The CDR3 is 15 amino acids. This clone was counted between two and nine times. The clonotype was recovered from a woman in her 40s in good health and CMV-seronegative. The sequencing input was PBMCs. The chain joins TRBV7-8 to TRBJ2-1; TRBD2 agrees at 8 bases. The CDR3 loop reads CASSFGLASYNEQFF. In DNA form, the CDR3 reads TGTGCCAGCAGCTTCGGACTAGCATCCTACAATGAGCAGTTCTTC.